The clone carrying this T cell receptor beta chain was seen a few times. The antigen remains unidentified. The germline CDR1 and CDR2 sequences are MGHDK and SYGVNS. This CDR3 is 19 amino acids long. V lost 3 bases to trimming and J lost 4 bases; unmatched junction nucleotides: 17. TCRdb reanalysed the RT-PCR reads using MiXCR and keeps one entry per CDR3 protein. The sample contains roughly 460,000 distinct CDR3 sequences, 11% of which appear only once. The data are from a study of response to subunit inactivated influenza vaccine. Study-level points and caveats: Authors proposed each seasonal influenza vaccination draws in few new T cells.

V and J are TRBV25-1 and TRBJ2-1; 8 positions agree with TRBD1. This receptor was taken from a man between 45 and 60 years old who received an inactivated influenza vaccine. This material consisted of PBMCs from blood, taken roughly 47 days after vaccination. CDR3 loop: CASSEVDRGLHLGYNEQFF. The CDR3 region has the DNA TGTGCCAGCAGTGAGGTAGACAGGGGTCTACATTTGGGGTACAATGAGCAGTTCTTC.